The 27 T cell receptor beta chains below were found in one sample sequenced in a study of cytomegalovirus exposure and HLA in healthy donors. Amplification used 60 Vbeta primers and 13 Jbeta primers. Method: immunoSEQ multiplex PCR; TCRdb's copy keeps in-frame clones and lacks some. This sample has about 200,000 clones, with around 83% found just once. Sequenced input: PBMCs. Receptors originate from a woman between 40 and 55 years old in good health and CMV-seronegative.

The rearrangement uses TRBV6-5 and TRBJ2-1; maybe TRBD2 (6 bases). CDR1 is MNHEY and CDR2 is SVGAGI in the germline V gene. V dropped 10 bases and J dropped 10 bases, with 26 bases sitting between them. This CDR3 spans 15 amino acids. CDR3 DNA sequence: TGTGCCACAAAGGACGTCACGGGAGCAAGATGGGAGCAGTTCTTC. Protein product: CATKDVTGARWEQFF.

The chain employs TRBV18 and TRBJ1-1; 8 bases map to TRBD1. Germline V CDR1 and CDR2: KGHSH, LQKENI. The CDR3 runs 15 residues. Trimming cost V 3 bases and J 1 base; bases outside gene matches: 4. The CDR3 DNA sequence: TGTGCCAGCTCACCTGGACAGGGTCAGAACACTGAAGCTTTCTTT. Its protein is CASSPGQGQNTEAFF.

This clone was recorded once. This chain joins TRBV12-5 and TRBJ2-7, with TRBD2 matching over 11 bases. The J segment lost 6 bases and the V segment lost 5 bases, leaving 9 bases of the junction unmatched. Germline V lookup: CDR1 LGHNT, CDR2 FRNRAP. This CDR3 region has 15 residues. As DNA, the CDR3 is TGTGCTAGTGGTCCTGGACTAGCGGGTTCCGCCGAGCAGTACTTC. Protein sequence: CASGPGLAGSAEQYF.

The rearrangement links TRBV5-1 to TRBJ1-6; TRBD1 aligns across 11 bases. The CDR3 consists of 14 residues. J gave up 14 bases and V 5 bases, and 9 bases lay outside the gene matches. The germline V gene has CDR1 SGHRS and CDR2 YFSETQ. The chain's CDR3 is CASSTGTGGLTLHF. The DNA of the CDR3 is TGCGCCAGCAGTACCGGGACAGGGGGACTTACCCTCCACTTT.

Here the CDR3 reads CASSLGGRQRDYEQYF. The CDR3 region has the DNA TGTGCCAGCAGCCTAGGAGGTCGACAGAGAGACTACGAGCAGTACTTC. The chain combines TRBV7-8 with TRBJ2-7; possibly TRBD1 or TRBD2 for D (5 bases each). Germline V lookup: CDR1 SGHVS, CDR2 FQNEAQ. The V end was cut by 5 bases, the J end by 3 bases, with 20 bases between. This CDR3 is built from 16 residues.

The CDR3 nucleotides are TGTGCCAGCAGCTTAGGAAGACAGGCGTTCTATGGCTACACCTTC. Protein: CASSLGRQAFYGYTF. This sequence joins TRBV11-2 and TRBJ1-2, with D possibly matching TRBD1 (6 bases). This CDR3 spans 15 amino acids. V was shortened by 1 base and J by 4 bases, with 13 bases between the two germline ends. The germline CDR1 and CDR2 sequences are SGHAT and FQNNGV.

This clone was picked up one time. V and J are TRBV7-9 and TRBJ2-1; tentative D call: TRBD2 (5 bases). The germline gives CDR1 SEHNR, CDR2 FQNEAQ (reference sequence). Trimming took off 6 bases at V and 2 bases at J, with 14 bases between the two ends. The CDR3 covers 15 residues. The CDR3 DNA reads TGTGCCAGCAGTCGCAGCGGAGCAACCTACAATGAGCAGTTCTTC. Protein: CASSRSGATYNEQFF.

The chain has TRBV7-8 and TRBJ2-7; 11 bases agree with TRBD2. Per germline, CDR1 SGHVS and CDR2 FQNEAQ. CDR3 size: 16 residues. The trim removed 5 bases at V and 5 bases at J, leaving 11 bases unmatched. The CDR3 region is CASSPQGLAVPHEQYF. The CDR3 coding sequence is TGTGCCAGCAGCCCGCAGGGACTAGCGGTTCCCCACGAGCAGTACTTC.

The chain couples TRBV5-6 to TRBJ1-4; maybe TRBD1 (5 bases). This CDR3 is 14 amino acids long. Germline CDR1 reads SGHDT; CDR2 reads YYEEEE. Trimming took off 4 bases at V and 5 bases at J, with 12 bases between the two ends. The chain's CDR3 is CASSHWGGNEKLFF. CDR3 coding DNA: TGTGCCAGCAGCCACTGGGGGGGGAATGAAAAACTGTTTTTT.

This chain connects TRBV7-3 to TRBJ2-1; TRBD2 matches at 12 bases. CDR1 and CDR2 from the germline V gene are SGHTA and FQGTGA. CDR3 size: 15 residues. Germline trimming cut 5 bases from V and 4 bases from J; bases unmatched to any gene: 3. This CDR3 is CASSQTSGRYNEQFF. The CDR3 nucleotides read TGTGCCAGCAGCCAGACTAGCGGGAGATACAATGAGCAGTTCTTC.

This clone came up once. The genes are TRBV10-3 and TRBJ2-7; 11 bases are shared with TRBD2. Looked up from germline, CDR1 is ENHRY and CDR2 is SYGVKD. Trimming cost V 4 bases and J 0 bases; bases outside gene matches: 5. The CDR3 sequence is 16 residues long. The CDR3 sequence is CAISGGTSGVSYEQYF. CDR3 in DNA: TGTGCCATCAGTGGGGGGACTAGCGGCGTCTCCTACGAGCAGTACTTC.

The rearrangement uses TRBV30 and TRBJ1-3; D ambiguous. Trimming left V 2 bases short and J 4 bases short, with 9 bases between. The length of the CDR3 is 13 residues. Per the germline V gene, CDR1 is GTSNPN and CDR2 is SVGIG (reference sequence). The CDR3 loop reads CAWSLGRGNTIYF. CDR3 nucleotides: TGTGCCTGGAGTTTGGGCAGGGGAAACACCATATATTTT.

The rearrangement uses TRBV6-1 and TRBJ1-5; the match to TRBD1 covers 9 bases. V lost 5 bases and J lost 3; bases outside the gene matches: 5. This CDR3 is built from 15 residues. The germline CDR1 and CDR2 sequences are MNHNS and SASEGT. In DNA, the CDR3 is TGTGCCAGCAGTAGAAGACAGGGGGACAATCAGCCCCAGCATTTT. The encoded protein is CASSRRQGDNQPQHF.

This chain connects TRBV4-1 to TRBJ1-5, with D possibly being TRBD1 (6 bases). V lost 0 bases and J lost 4, with 13 bases in between. The CDR3 loop spans 16 amino acids. CDR1 and CDR2 (germline): MGHRA, YSYEKL. Here the CDR3 reads CASSQEIGQFNQPQHF. Written as DNA, the CDR3 is TGCGCCAGCAGCCAAGAAATCGGACAGTTTAATCAGCCCCAGCATTTT.

J is TRBJ2-7 and V is TRBV9; 7 bases line up with TRBD1. V lost 0 bases to trimming and J lost 2 bases; unmatched junction nucleotides: 5. Germline CDR1 is SGDLS and CDR2 is YYNGEE. This CDR3 is built from 15 residues. Here the CDR3 DNA reads TGTGCCAGCAGCGTAGGGGGGACAGAAACCTACGAGCAGTACTTC. It translates to CASSVGGTETYEQYF.

The gene calls are TRBV7-9 and TRBJ1-2; no clear D gene. V was cut by 1 base and J by 6 bases, with 15 bases left in between. This CDR3 has 15 amino acids. Germline V gives CDR1 SEHNR, CDR2 FQNEAQ (reference sequence). The CDR3 here is CASSLGVSSSDGYTF. CDR3 sequence (DNA): TGTGCCAGCAGCTTAGGCGTCAGTTCGAGCGATGGCTACACCTTC.

Details on this clone: Sequence at one end of the junction differs from germline and may be a read error. The rearrangement joins TRBV5-4 to TRBJ2-2; D remains unclear. Germline V gives CDR1 SGHNT, CDR2 YYREEE (reference sequence). The CDR3 loop spans 16 amino acids. CDR3 nucleotides: TGTGCCAGCAGATTGGACCTTGCGGTCAACACCGGGGAGCTGTTTTTT. Protein product: CASRLDLAVNTGELFF.

The chain employs TRBV7-9 and TRBJ2-2; D possibly corresponds to TRBD2 (5 bases). V lost 4 bases and J lost 5, with 11 bases in between. CDR1 is SEHNR, CDR2 FQNEAQ, per germline (reference sequence). The length of the CDR3 is 14 residues. CDR3 region: CASSSTPGTGELFF. DNA for the CDR3: TGTGCCAGCAGCTCTACTCCGGGGACCGGGGAGCTGTTTTTT.

J is TRBJ1-4 and V is TRBV5-3; a possible D gene is TRBD1 (6 bases). TRBV5-3 counts as an open reading frame of uncertain function. V was shortened by 2 bases and J by 0 bases, with 14 bases between the two germline ends. The CDR3 has 17 amino acids. CDR3 DNA: TGTGCCAGAAGCTTTCGACAGGCGGGGGCAACTAATGAAAAACTGTTTTTT. As protein: CARSFRQAGATNEKLFF.

In this sample, this clone turned up a few times. This sequence joins TRBV2 and TRBJ2-3; TRBD2 agrees at 8 bases. The CDR3 has 15 residues. Germline assignment: CDR1 SNHLY and CDR2 FYNNEI. J gave up 5 bases and V 3 bases, and 7 bases lay outside the gene matches. The CDR3 loop reads CASSELGREGDTQYF. The DNA for the CDR3 is TGTGCCAGCAGTGAGCTCGGGAGGGAGGGAGATACGCAGTATTTT.

V is TRBV25-1 and J is TRBJ2-1; 9 bases match TRBD2. Germline V gene lookup returns CDR1 MGHDK and CDR2 SYGVNS. V trimming: 3 bases; J trimming: 3 bases; junction bases outside the gene matches: 12. The CDR3 spans 18 residues. The CDR3 nucleotides read TGTGCCAGCAGTGACCCTTCCCAAACTAGCGGGCGCTACAATGAGCAGTTCTTC. It specifies CASSDPSQTSGRYNEQFF.

The gene calls are TRBV9 and TRBJ2-1; possibly TRBD2 for D (7 bases). V shed 4 bases and J shed 9 bases, with 11 bases lying between them. From germline, CDR1 is SGDLS and CDR2 YYNGEE. The CDR3 length is 12 residues. CDR3 nucleotides: TGTGCCAGCAGCAGGGAGGGGGGTGAGCAGTTCTTC. It yields the protein CASSREGGEQFF. Full variable domain (rest looked up from reference TRBV9 and TRBJ2-1): DSGVTQTPKHLITATGQRVTLRCSPRSGDLSVYWYQQSLDQGLQFLIQYYNGEERAKGNILERFSAQQFPDLHSELNLSSLELGDSALYFCASSREGGEQFFGPGTRLTVL.

V gene TRBV30 combines with J gene TRBJ2-7; D gene ambiguous. CDR1 and CDR2 (germline): GTSNPN, SVGIG (reference sequence). Trimming pared 0 bases from V and 6 bases from J, leaving 12 bases between. The CDR3 consists of 13 residues. CDR3 region: CAWSVLDKSEQYF. The CDR3 nucleotides read TGTGCCTGGAGTGTATTAGACAAATCCGAGCAGTACTTC.

This clone was seen a single time. This chain connects TRBV10-3 to TRBJ2-2; D is unclear. V lost 4 bases and J lost 6, with 12 bases in between. This CDR3 has 14 amino acids. Germline V CDR1 and CDR2: ENHRY, SYGVKD. The CDR3 DNA reads as TGTGCCATCAGTGTGAGCCCCGCCGCCGGGGAGCTGTTTTTT. This translates into CAISVSPAAGELFF.

This clone has only one observation. Other DNA sequences in this specimen translate into the identical CDR3. The chain joins TRBV19 to TRBJ2-7, with D tentatively TRBD2 (6 bases). V lost 3 bases and J lost 3, with 12 bases in between. Germline V gene data show CDR1 as LNHDA and CDR2 as SQIVND (reference sequence). The CDR3 sequence is 14 residues long. The CDR3 coding sequence is TGTGCCAGTAGTATCGGGCAGGGACTCTACGAGCAGTACTTC. This encodes CASSIGQGLYEQYF.

This chain links TRBV5-1 with TRBJ1-1; 8 nucleotides line up with TRBD1. CDR3 size: 14 residues. J was trimmed by 11 bases and V by 4 bases; bases with no gene match: 13. From germline, CDR1 is SGHRS and CDR2 YFSETQ. CDR3 loop: CASSEQGAYGLAFF. As DNA, the CDR3 is TGCGCCAGCAGCGAGCAGGGGGCGTACGGTTTGGCTTTCTTT.

This clone was seen only a few times. The V and J genes are TRBV27 and TRBJ2-2; 10 nucleotides align to TRBD2. Germline V gives CDR1 MNHEY, CDR2 SMNVEV (reference sequence). This CDR3 comprises 18 residues. Trimming cost V 10 bases and J 3 bases; bases outside gene matches: 17. CDR3: CATGPSGSRVRHTGELFF. Here the CDR3 DNA reads TGTGCCACGGGTCCTAGCGGGAGTAGGGTGCGACACACCGGGGAGCTGTTTTTT.